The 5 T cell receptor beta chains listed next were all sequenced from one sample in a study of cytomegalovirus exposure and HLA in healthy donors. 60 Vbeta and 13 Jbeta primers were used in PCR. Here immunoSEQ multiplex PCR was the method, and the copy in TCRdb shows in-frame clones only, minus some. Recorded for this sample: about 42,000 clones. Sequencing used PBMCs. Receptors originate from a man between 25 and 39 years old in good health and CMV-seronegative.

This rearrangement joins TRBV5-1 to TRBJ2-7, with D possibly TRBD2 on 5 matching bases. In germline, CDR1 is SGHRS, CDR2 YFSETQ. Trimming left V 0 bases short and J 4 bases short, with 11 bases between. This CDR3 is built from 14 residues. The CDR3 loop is CASSLAASGYEQYF. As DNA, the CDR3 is TGCGCCAGCAGCTTGGCCGCGTCGGGGTACGAGCAGTACTTC. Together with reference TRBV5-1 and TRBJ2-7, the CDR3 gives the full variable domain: KAGVTQTPRYLIKTRGQQVTLSCSPISGHRSVSWYQQTPGQGLQFLFEYFSETQRNKGNFPGRFSGRQFSNSRSEMNVSTLELGDSALYLCASSLAASGYEQYFGPGTRLTVT.

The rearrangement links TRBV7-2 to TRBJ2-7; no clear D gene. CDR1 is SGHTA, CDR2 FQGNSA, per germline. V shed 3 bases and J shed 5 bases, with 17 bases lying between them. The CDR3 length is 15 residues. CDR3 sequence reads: CASSFDSGARDEQYF. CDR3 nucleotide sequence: TGTGCCAGCAGCTTCGATTCGGGTGCTCGCGACGAGCAGTACTTC.

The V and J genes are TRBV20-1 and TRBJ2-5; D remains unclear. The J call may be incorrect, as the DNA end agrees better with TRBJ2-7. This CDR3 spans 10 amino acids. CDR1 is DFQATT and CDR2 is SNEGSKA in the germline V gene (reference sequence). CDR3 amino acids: CSASTREQYF. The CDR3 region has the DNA TGCAGTGCTAGTACCCGCGAGCAGTACTTC.

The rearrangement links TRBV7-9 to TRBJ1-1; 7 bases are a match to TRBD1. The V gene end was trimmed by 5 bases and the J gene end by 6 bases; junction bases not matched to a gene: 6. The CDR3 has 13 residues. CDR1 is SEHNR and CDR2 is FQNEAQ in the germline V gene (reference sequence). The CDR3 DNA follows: TGTGCCAGCAGCAAAACAGGGGAAGCTGAAGCTTTCTTT. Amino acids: CASSKTGEAEAFF.

The chain's CDR3 is CASSPGGAVYTEAFF. The CDR3 coding sequence is TGTGCCAGCTCACCTGGGGGGGCGGTTTACACTGAAGCTTTCTTT. This chain connects TRBV18 to TRBJ1-1, with D tentatively TRBD1 (6 bases). V was clipped by 3 bases and J by 3 bases, with 14 bases between them. Germline V gene lookup returns CDR1 KGHSH and CDR2 LQKENI. The CDR3 has 15 residues. Combining the CDR3 with reference TRBV18 and TRBJ1-1 gives the whole variable domain NAGVMQNPRHLVRRRGQEARLRCSPMKGHSHVYWYRQLPEEGLKFMVYLQKENIIDESGMPKERFSAEFPKEGPSILRIQQVVRGDSAAYFCASSPGGAVYTEAFFGQGTRLTVV.